This entry lists 8 T cell receptor beta chains sequenced from one sample in a study of shared clonotypes between healthy human individuals. TCRdb keeps only in-frame clones here, not all; method: immunoSEQ multiplex PCR. Of fewer than 3 million clones listed, under 95% were seen once; the top ten hold more than 0.35%. Sequencing input: naive CD4+ T cells from PBMCs. Noted subset: CD45RA+ positively selected. The receptors were sampled from a man aged 18-30 years in good health. Some clones in this sample may be carry-over from other donors' samples.

V is TRBV7-3 and J is TRBJ2-7; D remains ambiguous. V was pared by 1 base and J by 7 bases, with 14 bases between. The CDR3 has 14 amino acids. Germline-derived CDR1 and CDR2 are SGHTA and FQGTGA. DNA for the CDR3: TGTGCCAGCAGCTTAATGCCTAGTCACAGTGAGCAGTACTTC. Its protein product is CASSLMPSHSEQYF.

The J gene is TRBJ2-7, the V gene TRBV4-1; D is perhaps TRBD2 (6 bases). CDR1 and CDR2 (germline): MGHRA, YSYEKL. The V end was cut by 0 bases, the J end by 3 bases, with 24 bases between. The CDR3 length is 19 residues. DNA for the CDR3: TGCGCCAGCAGCCAAGAACGGGGAGGTGGGCGGCAAGGAATCTACGAGCAGTACTTC. Protein: CASSQERGGGRQGIYEQYF.

V is TRBV28 and J is TRBJ2-7; 7 nucleotides match TRBD1. V lost 5 bases, J lost 2 bases, and 9 bases stayed unmatched. The CDR3 is 15 amino acids. Germline-derived CDR1 and CDR2 are MDHEN and SYDVKM. This chain's CDR3 is CASSPIMTGTYEQYF. The CDR3 coding sequence is TGTGCCAGCAGTCCGATAATGACAGGGACCTACGAGCAGTACTTC.

This clone appeared a few times. This chain uses TRBV11-2 with TRBJ1-4; D gene uncertain. Trimming took 1 base from V and 8 from J, leaving 11 bases between them. The length of the CDR3 is 14 residues. Germline CDR1 reads SGHAT; CDR2 reads FQNNGV. CDR3 nucleotides: TGTGCCAGCAGCTTAGGGATGGGGAGAGAAAAACTGTTTTTT. Translated, it gives CASSLGMGREKLFF. The full variable domain, its missing parts supplied by reference TRBV11-2 and TRBJ1-4, is EAGVAQSPRYKIIEKRQSVAFWCNPISGHATLYWYQQILGQGPKLLIQFQNNGVVDDSQLPKDRFSAERLKGVDSTLKIQPAKLEDSAVYLCASSLGMGREKLFFGSGTQLSVL.

This chain uses TRBV6-5 with TRBJ1-2; a possible D gene is TRBD1 (6 bases). The ends were cut back, 6 bases at V and 1 base at J, with 15 bases in the middle. There are 15 residues in the CDR3. Germline CDR1 and CDR2: MNHEY and SVGAGI. DNA of the CDR3: TGTGCCAGCAGGGCCCCTGGGACACTTAACTATGGCTACACCTTC. Protein product: CASRAPGTLNYGYTF.

This clone was seen once. This chain uses TRBV18 with TRBJ2-1; 7 bases are shared with TRBD2. This CDR3 has 16 residues. CDR1 is KGHSH and CDR2 is LQKENI in the germline V gene. Losses at the gene ends were 0 bases for V and 5 bases for J; bases not matched to a gene: 7. Here the CDR3 reads CASSPPGLAVDNEQFF. The CDR3, as DNA: TGTGCCAGCTCACCACCGGGGCTAGCGGTAGACAATGAGCAGTTCTTC. Complete variable domain (other parts from reference TRBV18 and TRBJ2-1): NAGVMQNPRHLVRRRGQEARLRCSPMKGHSHVYWYRQLPEEGLKFMVYLQKENIIDESGMPKERFSAEFPKEGPSILRIQQVVRGDSAAYFCASSPPGLAVDNEQFFGPGTRLTVL.

V is TRBV28 and J is TRBJ2-1; 7 positions match TRBD2. Trimming took 5 bases from V and 0 from J; bases not matched to a gene: 7. CDR1 is MDHEN and CDR2 is SYDVKM in the germline V gene. CDR3 size: 16 residues. In nucleotides, the CDR3 is TGTGCCAGCAGTGCGGCGGGAGCAGCCTCCTACAATGAGCAGTTCTTC. As protein: CASSAAGAASYNEQFF.

The chain couples TRBV11-3 to TRBJ2-1, with 11 bases that match TRBD1. With V trimmed by 6 bases and J by 8 bases, 9 bases remained unmatched. Germline V CDR1 and CDR2: SGHNT, YENEEA. The CDR3 sequence is 15 residues long. The CDR3 loop is CASSLGQGVGHEQFF. CDR3 nucleotide sequence: TGTGCCAGCAGTTTGGGACAGGGGGTAGGACATGAGCAGTTCTTC.